This record looks at one T cell receptor beta chain sequence and its context. Its antigen remains unidentified. These data come from a study of cytomegalovirus exposure and HLA in healthy donors. Across the whole study: Membership in the Caucasian-associated ancestry cluster was found for around 85% of fewer than 450 genotyped donors.

The CDR3 extends over 14 amino acids. V gave up 6 bases and J gave up 6 bases; unmatched junction bases: 4. CDR1 and CDR2 (germline): MNHNY, SVGAGI (reference sequence). Study conclusions and caveats: Later analysis revealed greater clonal expansion in HLA-associated TCR beta chains than in equally common others.

The PCR employed 60 Vbeta primers together with 13 Jbeta primers. The method was immunoSEQ multiplex PCR; TCRdb's version includes in-frame clones alone and lacks a portion of them. This sample has 100,000 or so clones, with 75% found just once. The sample taken for sequencing was PBMCs. This chain links TRBV6-6 with TRBJ2-2; 10 bases agree with TRBD1. The TCR comes from a male donor in good health and CMV-seropositive. The CDR3 is CASRSTGGAGELFF. CDR3 coding DNA: TGTGCCAGCAGATCGACAGGGGGCGCCGGGGAGCTGTTTTTT.